This T cell receptor beta chain emerged from a study of blood T cells in healthy people across ages. For the second PCR, which ran for about 6 to 12 cycles, a sample-barcoded 5' primer and a J-beta primer mix were used. TCRdb reanalysed the 5' RACE reads using MiXCR and keeps one entry per CDR3 protein. Here the sample spans hundreds of thousands of distinct CDR3 sequences, about 21% being singletons. This CDR3 contains 10 residues. Between the trimmed V and J ends, which lost 7 bases and 3 bases, there was a span of 6 bases. Looked up from germline, CDR1 is SQVTM and CDR2 is ANQGSEA. The sequenced sample was blood. This rearrangement joins TRBV29-1 to TRBJ1-1; TRBD1 might be the D (5 bases). The receptor comes from a man between 65 and 85 years old in good health. CDR3 nucleotides: TGCAGCGCGGGGGACACTGAAGCTTTCTTT. It encodes CSAGDTEAFF.